Sequencing of this T cell receptor (beta chain) was carried out in a study of T-cell memory formation after mild COVID-19. Looking at the study overall: TCR clusters largely stayed donor specific.

The germline CDR1 and CDR2 sequences are SGHTA and FQGNSA. V lost 6 bases, J lost 3 bases, and 11 bases lay in between. The CDR3 totals 14 residues. Notes on the study in general: The main location of contracting CD4+ clones was CM and EM, and that of contracting CD8+ clones was EMRA. Some clones that responded were present in memory (sampled pre-infection), which suggests cross-reactive memory joined. Among clones contracting day 15 to 85, CD4/CD8 was balanced, whereas later expanders leaned CD4+.

The sample holds many counts of this clonotype. What it binds is not known. MiXCR, applied by TCRdb to the 5' RACE reads, yields one record per CDR3 protein. The repertoire holds about 50,000 distinct CDR3 sequences, 9.3% seen once, with 12% in the top ten. The receptor comes from an adult woman who had mild COVID-19 (a few samples of this study predate the infection). Cell type and time point are not known. The V and J genes are TRBV7-2 and TRBJ1-4, with unresolved D. Sequencing was done on a sample of PBMCs or a T cell subset sorted from them (not recorded which). The CDR3 is CASSLGLANEKLFF. The CDR3 DNA reads TGTGCCAGCAGTTTGGGGTTGGCTAATGAAAAACTGTTTTTT.